This TCR beta chain was recovered during a study of blood T cell repertoires in COVID-19. Across the study: Sites across the United States, Italy and Spain contributed samples from acute and convalescent COVID-19. T cells, B-cell-depleted T cells, or PBMCs supplied cDNA or gDNA.

Source study methods: Reference gene primer amplification gave estimated nucleated cell counts. Sequencing was performed with immunoSEQ multiplex PCR; in TCRdb, only in-frame clones are kept and a portion is missing. V, J and clone size derive from that table, while D and trimming were established from the DNA sequence. Among 15,000 to 25,000 clones, approximately 93% were seen once, and the ten largest hold approximately 4%. Germline values: CDR1 SGHVS, CDR2 FQNEAQ. The J segment lost 13 bases and the V segment lost 5 bases, leaving 7 bases of the junction unmatched. This CDR3 contains 11 residues. Sequencing used peripheral blood. This clonotype was sampled from a woman between 45 and 60 years old with active COVID-19. The chain employs TRBV7-8 and TRBJ1-2; 7 bases match TRBD1. CDR3 nucleotide sequence: TGTGCCAGCAGCCCAGGACAGGATCTCACCTTC. It encodes CASSPGQDLTF. The variable domain in full, with the rest retrieved from reference TRBV7-8 and TRBJ1-2, is GAGVSQSPRYKVAKRGQDVALRCDPISGHVSLFWYQQALGQGPEFLTYFQNEAQLDKSGLPSDRFFAERPEGSVSTLKIQRTQQEDSAVYLCASSPGQDLTFGSGTRLTVV.